This T cell receptor (beta chain) was recorded in a study of T cells and Merkel cell carcinoma outcomes. Study-wide results and limits: Merkel cell carcinoma outcomes were reportedly predicted by repertoire and T-cell density.

Worth noting for this clone: Antigen: not known.

Measured with immunoSEQ multiplex PCR; TCRdb has only the in-frame clones, and not every one. The sample holds fewer than 20,000 clones, 80% to 90% seen once. With 7 bases removed from V and 4 bases from J, the gap between germline ends came to 20 bases. CDR3 length: 15 residues. Germline CDR1 is MNHNY and CDR2 is SVGAGI (reference sequence). This rearrangement joins TRBV6-6 to TRBJ2-7; TRBD2 might be the D (6 bases). Sequenced: tumor tissue from Merkel cell carcinoma. This receptor was obtained from a human donor with Merkel cell carcinoma. The CDR3 reads CASKNGATSRYEQYF. As DNA, the CDR3 is TGTGCCAGCAAAAACGGGGCGACTAGTAGGTACGAGCAGTACTTC.